In this sample, the clone carrying this T cell receptor beta chain turned up once. Survey-level TCR beta sequencing used the immunoSEQ assay. TCRdb's copy holds only in-frame clones and misses some; the assay was immunoSEQ multiplex PCR. This sample carries under 90,000 clones, 93% of them seen once, and the ten largest clones take roughly 4.5%. Sequenced: PBMCs. This receptor was identified in a man aged 35 to 55 with rheumatoid arthritis.

The CDR3 loop reads CASSLLAGNTGELFF. Written as DNA, the CDR3 is TGCGCCAGCAGCTTGTTAGCGGGCAACACCGGGGAGCTGTTTTTT. V usage is TRBV5-1 and J usage is TRBJ2-2; 7 bases fit TRBD2. V lost 1 base and J lost 2; bases outside the gene matches: 2. The CDR3 has 15 residues. Germline-derived CDR1 and CDR2 are SGHRS and YFSETQ.